The source of this T cell receptor (beta chain) is a study of Ad26.COV2.S vaccination and SARS-CoV-2 variants. This CDR3 comprises 14 residues. Germline CDR1 reads LGHNA; CDR2 reads YNFKEQ. The ends were cut back, 8 bases at V and 4 bases at J, with 17 bases in the middle. General study results and limits: Comparable non-spike TCR breadth was observed in vaccine and placebo recipients.

This clone appeared a single time. Its antigen is still unknown. Treatment here: some 20 received Ad26.COV2.S at low or high dose, single or two shots; roughly five received placebo; per-sample allocation not given. At day 63 after the first vaccine or placebo injection, samples were drawn. An adult of 18-55 years in Boston served as donor. Wuhan-strain SARS-CoV-2 spike was expressed by the Ad26 vector that made up the vaccine. TCRdb's copy holds only in-frame clones and misses some; the assay was immunoSEQ multiplex PCR. The repertoire has some 290,000 clones, roughly 80% of them found once; the top ten carry approximately 2%.

The sequence was collected from a person aged 18 to 59 who received the Ad26.COV2.S COVID-19 vaccine or a placebo. Specimen: peripheral blood, collected in a trial of Ad26.COV2.S vaccine versus placebo. The rearrangement joins TRBV4-2 to TRBJ1-1; D is unresolved. CDR3 nucleotide sequence: TGTGCCAGCCACGCGGGGTGGCCGGGCACTGAAGCTTTCTTT. Amino acids: CASHAGWPGTEAFF.